This T cell receptor (beta chain) is drawn from a study of Ad26.COV2.S vaccination and SARS-CoV-2 variants. TCRdb's table, derived via immunoSEQ multiplex PCR, lists solely in-frame clones and lacks some. The sample includes nearly 400,000 clones, approximately 90% of them seen just once. Regarding treatment: roughly 20 received Ad26.COV2.S at low or high dose, single or two shots; five or six received placebo; per-sample allocation not given. All samples were drawn on day 63, counting from the first vaccine or placebo injection. V was clipped by 5 bases and J by 4 bases, with 20 bases between them. The germline gives CDR1 GTSNPN, CDR2 SVGIG (reference sequence). The CDR3 contains 15 residues.

The J gene is TRBJ2-5, the V gene TRBV30, with TRBD1 as a possible D gene (5 bases). Here the sequenced sample was peripheral blood, taken in a trial of Ad26.COV2.S vaccine versus placebo. The clonotype was recovered from a person between 18 and 65 years old who received the Ad26.COV2.S COVID-19 vaccine or a placebo. The CDR3 region has the DNA TGTGCCTGGGGTTATGGGGCGGCCCGAGGAGAGACCCAGTACTTC. Protein sequence: CAWGYGAARGETQYF.